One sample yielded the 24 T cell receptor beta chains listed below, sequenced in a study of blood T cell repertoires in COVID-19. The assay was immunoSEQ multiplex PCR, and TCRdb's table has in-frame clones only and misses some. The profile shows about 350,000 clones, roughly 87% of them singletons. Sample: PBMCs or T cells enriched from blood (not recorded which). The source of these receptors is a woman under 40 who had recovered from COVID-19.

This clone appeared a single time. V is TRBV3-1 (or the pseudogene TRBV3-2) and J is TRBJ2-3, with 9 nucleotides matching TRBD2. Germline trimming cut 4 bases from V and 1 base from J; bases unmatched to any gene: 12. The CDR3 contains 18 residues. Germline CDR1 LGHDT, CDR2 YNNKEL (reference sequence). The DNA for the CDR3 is TGTGCCAGCAGCCTAACGCCGAGCGGGGGGAGTTGCACAGATACGCAGTATTTT. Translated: CASSLTPSGGSCTDTQYF.

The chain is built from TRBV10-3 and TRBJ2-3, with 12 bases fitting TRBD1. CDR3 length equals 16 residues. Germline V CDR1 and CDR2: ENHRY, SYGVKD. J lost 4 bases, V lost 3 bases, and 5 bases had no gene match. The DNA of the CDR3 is TGTGCCATCAGTGATCCGGGACAGGGGGCTGCAGATACGCAGTATTTT. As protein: CAISDPGQGAADTQYF.

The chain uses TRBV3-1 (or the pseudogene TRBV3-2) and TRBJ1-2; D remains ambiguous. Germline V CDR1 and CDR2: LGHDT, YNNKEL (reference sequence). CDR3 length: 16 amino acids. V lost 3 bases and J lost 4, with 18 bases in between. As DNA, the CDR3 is TGTGCCAGCAGCCACCTTATCCGGGTGGGTAGCTATGGCTACACCTTC. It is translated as CASSHLIRVGSYGYTF.

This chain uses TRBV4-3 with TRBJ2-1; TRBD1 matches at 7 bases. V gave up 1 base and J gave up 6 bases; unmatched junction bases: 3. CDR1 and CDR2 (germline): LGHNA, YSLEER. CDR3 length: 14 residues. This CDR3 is CASSQGTGSNEQFF. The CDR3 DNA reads TGCGCCAGCAGCCAAGGGACAGGTTCCAATGAGCAGTTCTTC.

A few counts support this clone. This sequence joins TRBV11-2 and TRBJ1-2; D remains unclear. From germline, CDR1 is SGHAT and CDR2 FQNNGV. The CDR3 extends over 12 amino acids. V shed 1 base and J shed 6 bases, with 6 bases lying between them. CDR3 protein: CASSLVSDGYTF. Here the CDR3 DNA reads TGTGCCAGCAGCTTAGTTTCGGATGGCTACACCTTC.

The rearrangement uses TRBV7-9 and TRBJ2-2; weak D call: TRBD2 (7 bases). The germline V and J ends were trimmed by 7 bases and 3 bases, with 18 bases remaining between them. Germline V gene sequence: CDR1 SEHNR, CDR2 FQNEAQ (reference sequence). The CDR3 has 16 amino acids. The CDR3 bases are TGTGCCAGCACCTCTGCTGGGGGGGCGCACACCGGGGAGCTGTTTTTT. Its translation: CASTSAGGAHTGELFF.

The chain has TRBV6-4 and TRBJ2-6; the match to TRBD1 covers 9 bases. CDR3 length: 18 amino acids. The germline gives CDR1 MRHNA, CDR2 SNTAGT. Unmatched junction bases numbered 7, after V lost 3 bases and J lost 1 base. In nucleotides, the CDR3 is TGTGCCAGCAGTGATGTTGGACAGGGGATTTCTGGGGCCAACGTCCTGACTTTC. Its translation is CASSDVGQGISGANVLTF.

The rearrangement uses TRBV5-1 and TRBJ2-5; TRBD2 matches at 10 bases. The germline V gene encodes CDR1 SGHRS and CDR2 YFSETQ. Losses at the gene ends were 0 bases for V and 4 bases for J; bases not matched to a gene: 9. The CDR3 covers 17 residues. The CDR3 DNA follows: TGCGCCAGCAGCTTGGCCGCCGGAGCGGGGGGGCGAGAGACCCAGTACTTC. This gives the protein CASSLAAGAGGRETQYF.

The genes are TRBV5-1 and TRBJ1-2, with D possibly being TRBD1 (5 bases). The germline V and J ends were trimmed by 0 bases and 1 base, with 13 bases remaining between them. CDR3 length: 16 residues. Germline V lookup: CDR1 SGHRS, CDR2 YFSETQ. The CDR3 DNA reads TGCGCCAGCAGCTTGGGCTTGGCAGGGTTTAACTATGGCTACACCTTC. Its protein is CASSLGLAGFNYGYTF.

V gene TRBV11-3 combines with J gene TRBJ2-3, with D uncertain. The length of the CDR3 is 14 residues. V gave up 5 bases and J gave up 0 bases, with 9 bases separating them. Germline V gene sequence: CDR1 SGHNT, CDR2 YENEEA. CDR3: CASSERFSTDTQYF. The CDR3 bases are TGTGCCAGCAGCGAGAGGTTCAGCACAGATACGCAGTATTTT.

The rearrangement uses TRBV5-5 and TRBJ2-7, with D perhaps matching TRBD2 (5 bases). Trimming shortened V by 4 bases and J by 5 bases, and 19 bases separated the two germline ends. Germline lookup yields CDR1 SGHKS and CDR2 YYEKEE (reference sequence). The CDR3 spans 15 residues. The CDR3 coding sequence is TGTGCCAGCAGCCCACTCACCCGCGAGGGCGACGAGCAGTACTTC. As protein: CASSPLTREGDEQYF.

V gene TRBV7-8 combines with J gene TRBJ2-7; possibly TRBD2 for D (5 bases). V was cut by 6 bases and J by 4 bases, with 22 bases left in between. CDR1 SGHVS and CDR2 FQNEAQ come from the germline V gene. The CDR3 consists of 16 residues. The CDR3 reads CASSPSVLGRPYEQYF. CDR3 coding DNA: TGTGCCAGCAGTCCAAGTGTACTAGGTCGGCCGTACGAGCAGTACTTC.

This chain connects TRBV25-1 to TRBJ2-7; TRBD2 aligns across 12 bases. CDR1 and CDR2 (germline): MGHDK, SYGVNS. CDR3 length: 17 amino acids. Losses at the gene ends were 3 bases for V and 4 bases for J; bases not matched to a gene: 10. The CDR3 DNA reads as TGTGCCAGCAGTGATGGGGCGACTAGCGGGGGCTTTTACGAGCAGTACTTC. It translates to CASSDGATSGGFYEQYF.

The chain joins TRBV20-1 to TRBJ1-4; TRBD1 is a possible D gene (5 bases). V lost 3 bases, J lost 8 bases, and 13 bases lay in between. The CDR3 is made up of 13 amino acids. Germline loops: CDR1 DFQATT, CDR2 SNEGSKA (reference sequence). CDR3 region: CSASMRGVEKLFF. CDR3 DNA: TGCAGTGCTAGTATGCGGGGCGTAGAAAAACTGTTTTTT.

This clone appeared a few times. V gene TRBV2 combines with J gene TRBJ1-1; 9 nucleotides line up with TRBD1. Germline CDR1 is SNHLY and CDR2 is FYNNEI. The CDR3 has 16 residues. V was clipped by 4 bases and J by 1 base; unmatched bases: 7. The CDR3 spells CASSVTGGQPNTEAFF. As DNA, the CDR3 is TGTGCCAGCAGTGTAACAGGGGGCCAGCCGAACACTGAAGCTTTCTTT.

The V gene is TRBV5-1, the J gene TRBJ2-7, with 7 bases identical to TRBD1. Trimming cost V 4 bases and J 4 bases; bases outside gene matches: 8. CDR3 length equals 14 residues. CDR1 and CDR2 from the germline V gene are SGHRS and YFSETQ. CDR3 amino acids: CASSDPGQPYEQYF. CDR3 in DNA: TGCGCCAGCAGCGACCCGGGACAGCCGTACGAGCAGTACTTC.

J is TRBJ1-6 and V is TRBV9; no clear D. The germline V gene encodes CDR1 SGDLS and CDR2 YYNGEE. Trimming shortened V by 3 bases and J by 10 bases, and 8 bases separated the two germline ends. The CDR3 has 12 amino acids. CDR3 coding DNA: TGTGCCAGCAGCGGGAGAGACTCACCCCTCCACTTT. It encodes CASSGRDSPLHF.

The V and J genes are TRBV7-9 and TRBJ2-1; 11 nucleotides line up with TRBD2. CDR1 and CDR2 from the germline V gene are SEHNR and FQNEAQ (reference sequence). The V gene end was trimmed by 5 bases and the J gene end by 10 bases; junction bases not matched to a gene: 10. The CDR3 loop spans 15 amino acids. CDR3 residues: CASSPIAGGRLEQFF. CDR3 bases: TGTGCCAGCAGCCCCATAGCGGGGGGGCGATTAGAGCAGTTCTTC.

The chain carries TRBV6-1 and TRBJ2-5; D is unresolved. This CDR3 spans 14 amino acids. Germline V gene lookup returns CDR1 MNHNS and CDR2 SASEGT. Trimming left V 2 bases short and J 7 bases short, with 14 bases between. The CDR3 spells CASSEFGGLGTQYF. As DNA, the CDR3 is TGTGCCAGCAGTGAATTCGGTGGGCTGGGGACCCAGTACTTC.

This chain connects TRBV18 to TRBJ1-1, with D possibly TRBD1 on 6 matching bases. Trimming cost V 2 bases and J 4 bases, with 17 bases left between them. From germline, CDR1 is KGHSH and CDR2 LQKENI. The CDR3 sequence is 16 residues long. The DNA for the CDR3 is TGTGCCAGCTCACCAGAGTCAACAGGGTTGGGCACTGAAGCTTTCTTT. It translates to CASSPESTGLGTEAFF.

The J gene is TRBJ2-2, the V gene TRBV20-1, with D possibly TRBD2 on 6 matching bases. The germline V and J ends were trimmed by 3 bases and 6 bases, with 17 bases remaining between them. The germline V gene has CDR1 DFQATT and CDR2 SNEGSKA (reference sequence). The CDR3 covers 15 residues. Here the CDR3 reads CSASRAGRVSGELFF. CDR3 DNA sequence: TGCAGTGCTAGTCGAGCGGGCCGCGTCTCCGGGGAGCTGTTTTTT.

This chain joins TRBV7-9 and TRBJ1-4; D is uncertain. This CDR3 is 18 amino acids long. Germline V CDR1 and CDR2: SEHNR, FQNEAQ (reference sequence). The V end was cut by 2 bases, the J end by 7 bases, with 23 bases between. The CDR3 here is CASSLIPLKGPRGEKLFF. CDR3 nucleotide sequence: TGTGCCAGCAGCTTAATCCCCCTCAAAGGCCCCCGGGGTGAAAAACTGTTTTTT.

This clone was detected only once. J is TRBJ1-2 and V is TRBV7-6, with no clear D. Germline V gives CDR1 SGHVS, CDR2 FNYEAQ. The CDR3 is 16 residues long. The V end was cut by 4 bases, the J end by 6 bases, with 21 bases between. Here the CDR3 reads CASSSRQTGGLDGYTF. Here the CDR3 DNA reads TGTGCCAGCAGCTCTCGGCAGACCGGCGGGCTAGATGGCTACACCTTC. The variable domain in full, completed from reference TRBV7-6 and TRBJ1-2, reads GAGVSQSPRYKVTKRGQDVALRCDPISGHVSLYWYRQALGQGPEFLTYFNYEAQQDKSGLPNDRFSAERPEGSISTLTIQRTEQRDSAMYRCASSSRQTGGLDGYTFGSGTRLTVV.

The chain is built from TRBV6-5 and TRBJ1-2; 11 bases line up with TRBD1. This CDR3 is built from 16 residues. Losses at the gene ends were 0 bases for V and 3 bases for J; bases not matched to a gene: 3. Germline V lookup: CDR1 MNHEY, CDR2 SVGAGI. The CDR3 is CASSYSRDRGDYGYTF. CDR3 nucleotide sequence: TGTGCCAGCAGTTACTCCCGGGACAGGGGGGACTATGGCTACACCTTC.